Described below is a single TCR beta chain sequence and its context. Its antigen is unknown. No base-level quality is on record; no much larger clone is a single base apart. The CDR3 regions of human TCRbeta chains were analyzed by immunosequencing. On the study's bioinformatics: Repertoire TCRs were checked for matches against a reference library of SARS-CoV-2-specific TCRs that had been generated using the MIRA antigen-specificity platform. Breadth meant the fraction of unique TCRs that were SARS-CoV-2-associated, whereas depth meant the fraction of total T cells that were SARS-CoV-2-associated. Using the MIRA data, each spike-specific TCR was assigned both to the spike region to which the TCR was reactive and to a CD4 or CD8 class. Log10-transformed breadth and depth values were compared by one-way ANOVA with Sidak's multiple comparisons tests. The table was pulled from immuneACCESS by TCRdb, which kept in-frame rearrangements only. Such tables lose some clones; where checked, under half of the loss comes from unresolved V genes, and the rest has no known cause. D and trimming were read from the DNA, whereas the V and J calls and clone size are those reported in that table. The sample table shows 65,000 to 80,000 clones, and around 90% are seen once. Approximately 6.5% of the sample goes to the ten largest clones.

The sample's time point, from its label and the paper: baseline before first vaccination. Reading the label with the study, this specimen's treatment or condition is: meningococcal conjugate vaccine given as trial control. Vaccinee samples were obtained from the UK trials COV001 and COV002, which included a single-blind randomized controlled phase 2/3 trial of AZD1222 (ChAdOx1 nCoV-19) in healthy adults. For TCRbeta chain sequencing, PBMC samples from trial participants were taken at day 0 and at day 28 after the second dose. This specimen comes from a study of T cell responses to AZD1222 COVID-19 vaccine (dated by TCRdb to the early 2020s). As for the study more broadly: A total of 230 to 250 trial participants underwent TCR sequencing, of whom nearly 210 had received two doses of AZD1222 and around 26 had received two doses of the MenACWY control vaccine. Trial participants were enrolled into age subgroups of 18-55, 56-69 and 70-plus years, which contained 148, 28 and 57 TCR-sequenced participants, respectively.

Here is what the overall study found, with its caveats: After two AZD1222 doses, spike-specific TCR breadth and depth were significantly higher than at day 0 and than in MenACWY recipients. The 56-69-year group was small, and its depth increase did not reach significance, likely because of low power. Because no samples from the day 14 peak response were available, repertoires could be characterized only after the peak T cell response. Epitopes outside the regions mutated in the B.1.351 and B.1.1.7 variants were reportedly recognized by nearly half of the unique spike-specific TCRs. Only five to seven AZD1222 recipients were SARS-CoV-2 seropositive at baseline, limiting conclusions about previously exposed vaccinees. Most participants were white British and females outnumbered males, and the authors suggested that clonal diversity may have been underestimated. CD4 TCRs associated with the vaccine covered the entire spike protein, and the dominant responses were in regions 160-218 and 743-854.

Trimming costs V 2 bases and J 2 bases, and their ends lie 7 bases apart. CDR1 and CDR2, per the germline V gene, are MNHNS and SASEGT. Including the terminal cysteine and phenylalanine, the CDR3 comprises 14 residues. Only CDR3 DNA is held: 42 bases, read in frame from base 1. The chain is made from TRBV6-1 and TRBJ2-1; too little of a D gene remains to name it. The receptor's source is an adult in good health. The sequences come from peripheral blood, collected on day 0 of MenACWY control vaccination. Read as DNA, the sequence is TGTGCCAGCAGTGAAAGCAGTCCCTACAATGAGCAGTTCTTC. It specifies CASSESSPYNEQFF.